This entry concerns a single T cell receptor (beta chain). This entry belongs to a study of technical replicates of blood from several donors. Sequenced by immunoSEQ multiplex PCR; TCRdb stores in-frame clones only, minus some. This sample has about 100,000 clones, with approximately 94% found just once. With 5 bases removed from V and 10 bases from J, the gap between germline ends came to 14 bases. The germline V gene encodes CDR1 SGHNT and CDR2 YENEEA. The CDR3 covers 12 residues. The source is a human donor in good health. The specimen was T cells isolated from PBMCs. The V gene is TRBV11-3, the J gene TRBJ1-1, with D perhaps TRBD1 (6 bases). The CDR3, as DNA: TGTGCCAGCAGCCCCAGAAGGGGGGGAGCTTTCTTT. This encodes CASSPRRGGAFF.